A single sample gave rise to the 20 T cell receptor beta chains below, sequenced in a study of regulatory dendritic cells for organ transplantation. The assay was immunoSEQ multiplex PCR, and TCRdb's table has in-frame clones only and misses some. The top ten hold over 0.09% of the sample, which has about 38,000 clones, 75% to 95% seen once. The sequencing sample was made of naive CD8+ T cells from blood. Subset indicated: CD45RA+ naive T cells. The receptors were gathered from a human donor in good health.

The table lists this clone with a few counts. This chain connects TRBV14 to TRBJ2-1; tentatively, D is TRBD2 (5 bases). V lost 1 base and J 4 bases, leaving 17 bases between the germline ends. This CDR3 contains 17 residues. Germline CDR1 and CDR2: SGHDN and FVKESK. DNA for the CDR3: TGTGCCAGCAGCCAAGCGAGGGCTCTCCGAAAATACAATGAGCAGTTCTTC. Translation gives CASSQARALRKYNEQFF.

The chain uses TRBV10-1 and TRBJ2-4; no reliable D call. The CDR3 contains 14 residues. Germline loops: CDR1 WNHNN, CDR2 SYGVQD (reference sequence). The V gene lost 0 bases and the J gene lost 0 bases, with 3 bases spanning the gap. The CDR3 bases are TGCGCCAGCAGTGAGTCCGGAGCCAAAAACATTCAGTACTTC. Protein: CASSESGAKNIQYF.

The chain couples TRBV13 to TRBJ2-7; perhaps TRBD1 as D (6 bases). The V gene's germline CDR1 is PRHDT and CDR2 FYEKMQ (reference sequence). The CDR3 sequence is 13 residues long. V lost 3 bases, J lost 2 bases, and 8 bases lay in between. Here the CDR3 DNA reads TGTGCCAGCAGCTTCCCAGGGGCCTACGAGCAGTACTTC. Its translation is CASSFPGAYEQYF.

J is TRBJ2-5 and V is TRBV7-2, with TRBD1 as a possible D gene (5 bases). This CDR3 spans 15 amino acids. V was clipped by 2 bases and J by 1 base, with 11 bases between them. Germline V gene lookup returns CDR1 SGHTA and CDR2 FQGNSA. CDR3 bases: TGTGCCAGCAGCTTAACTACAGGATTCCAAGAGACCCAGTACTTC. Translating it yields CASSLTTGFQETQYF.

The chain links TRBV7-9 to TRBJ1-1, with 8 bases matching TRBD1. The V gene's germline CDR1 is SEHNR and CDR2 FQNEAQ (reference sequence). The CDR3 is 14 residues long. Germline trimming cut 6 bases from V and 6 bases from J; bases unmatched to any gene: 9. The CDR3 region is CASSRTGTGSEAFF. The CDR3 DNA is TGTGCCAGCAGTCGGACCGGGACAGGCTCTGAAGCTTTCTTT.

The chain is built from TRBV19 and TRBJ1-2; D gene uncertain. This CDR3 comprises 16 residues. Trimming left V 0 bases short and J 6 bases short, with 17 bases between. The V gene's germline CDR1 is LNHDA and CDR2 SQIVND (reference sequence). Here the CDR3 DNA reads TGTGCCAGTAGTATAGATCTGGTCGCCGCCTTGCATGGCTACACCTTC. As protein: CASSIDLVAALHGYTF.

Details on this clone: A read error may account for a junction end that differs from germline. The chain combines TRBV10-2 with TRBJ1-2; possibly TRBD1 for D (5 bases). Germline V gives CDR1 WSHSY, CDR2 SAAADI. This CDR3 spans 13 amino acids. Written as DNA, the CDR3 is TGCGCCAGCGGTGATTCAGGGAACTATGGCTACACCTTC. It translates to CASGDSGNYGYTF.

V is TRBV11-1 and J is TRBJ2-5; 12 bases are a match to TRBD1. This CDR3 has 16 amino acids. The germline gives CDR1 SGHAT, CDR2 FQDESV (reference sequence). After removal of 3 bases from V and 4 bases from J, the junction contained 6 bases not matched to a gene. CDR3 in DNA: TGTGCCAGCAGCTTCCTCGGGACAGGGGGCAGAGAGACCCAGTACTTC. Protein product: CASSFLGTGGRETQYF.

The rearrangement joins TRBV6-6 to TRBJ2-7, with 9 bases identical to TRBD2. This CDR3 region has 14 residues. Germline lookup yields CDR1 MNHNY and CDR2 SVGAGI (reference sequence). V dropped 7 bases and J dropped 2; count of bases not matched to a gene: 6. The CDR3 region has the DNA TGTGCCAGCACCGAAGCGGGGGGTGCCTACGAGCAGTACTTC. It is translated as CASTEAGGAYEQYF.

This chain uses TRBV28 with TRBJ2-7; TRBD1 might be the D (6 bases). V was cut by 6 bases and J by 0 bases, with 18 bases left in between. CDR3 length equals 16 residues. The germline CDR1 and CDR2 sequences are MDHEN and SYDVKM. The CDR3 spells CASSIMGTRGSYEQYF. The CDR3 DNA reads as TGTGCCAGCAGCATTATGGGGACACGCGGCTCCTACGAGCAGTACTTC. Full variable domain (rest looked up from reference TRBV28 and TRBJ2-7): DVKVTQSSRYLVKRTGEKVFLECVQDMDHENMFWYRQDPGLGLRLIYFSYDVKMKEKGDIPEGYSVSREKKERFSLILESASTNQTSMYLCASSIMGTRGSYEQYFGPGTRLTVT.

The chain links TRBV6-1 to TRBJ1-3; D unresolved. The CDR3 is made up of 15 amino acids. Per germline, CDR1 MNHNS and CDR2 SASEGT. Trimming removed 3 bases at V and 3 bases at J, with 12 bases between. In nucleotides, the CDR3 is TGTGCCAGCAGTGACCCGCCGTATGATGGAAACACCATATATTTT. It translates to CASSDPPYDGNTIYF.

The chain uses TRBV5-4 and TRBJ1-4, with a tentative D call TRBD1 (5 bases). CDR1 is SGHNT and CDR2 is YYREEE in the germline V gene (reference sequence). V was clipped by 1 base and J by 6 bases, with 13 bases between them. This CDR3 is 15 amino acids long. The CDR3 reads CASSLTQGLDEKLFF. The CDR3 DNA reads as TGTGCCAGCAGCTTGACTCAGGGTTTAGATGAAAAACTGTTTTTT.

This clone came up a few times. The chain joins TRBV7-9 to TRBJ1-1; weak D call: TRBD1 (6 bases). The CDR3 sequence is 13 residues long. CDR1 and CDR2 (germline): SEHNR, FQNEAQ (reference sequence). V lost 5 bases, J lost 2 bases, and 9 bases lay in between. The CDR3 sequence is CASSPDSNTEAFF. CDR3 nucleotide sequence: TGTGCCAGCAGCCCGGACAGCAACACTGAAGCTTTCTTT.

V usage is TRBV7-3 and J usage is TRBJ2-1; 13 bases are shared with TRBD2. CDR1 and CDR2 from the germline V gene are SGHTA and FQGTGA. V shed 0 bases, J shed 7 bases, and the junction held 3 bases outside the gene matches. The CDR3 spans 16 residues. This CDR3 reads CASSLTGTSGNNEQFF. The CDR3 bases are TGTGCCAGCAGCTTAACCGGGACTAGCGGGAATAATGAGCAGTTCTTC.

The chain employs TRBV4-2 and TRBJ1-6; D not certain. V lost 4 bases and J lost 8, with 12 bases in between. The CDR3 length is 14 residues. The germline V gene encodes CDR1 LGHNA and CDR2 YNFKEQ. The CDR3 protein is CASSRIPPHSPLHF. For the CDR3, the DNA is TGTGCCAGCAGCCGGATCCCCCCCCATTCACCCCTCCACTTT.

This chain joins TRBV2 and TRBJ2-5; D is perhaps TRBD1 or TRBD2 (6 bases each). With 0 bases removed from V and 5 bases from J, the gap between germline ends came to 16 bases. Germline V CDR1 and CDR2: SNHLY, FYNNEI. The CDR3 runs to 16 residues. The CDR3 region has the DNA TGTGCCAGCAGTGAAGCCATCGGGGGCGCAGCGGAGACCCAGTACTTC. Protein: CASSEAIGGAAETQYF.

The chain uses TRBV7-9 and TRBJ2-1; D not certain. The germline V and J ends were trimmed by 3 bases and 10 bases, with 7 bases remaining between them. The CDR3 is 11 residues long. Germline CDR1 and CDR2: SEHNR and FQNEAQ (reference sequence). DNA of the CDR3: TGTGCCAGCAGCTTTAGATTGGAGCAGTTCTTC. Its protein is CASSFRLEQFF. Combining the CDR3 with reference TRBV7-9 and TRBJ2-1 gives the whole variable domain DTGVSQNPRHKITKRGQNVTFRCDPISEHNRLYWYRQTLGQGPEFLTYFQNEAQLEKSRLLSDRFSAERPKGSFSTLEIQRTEQGDSAMYLCASSFRLEQFFGPGTRLTVL.

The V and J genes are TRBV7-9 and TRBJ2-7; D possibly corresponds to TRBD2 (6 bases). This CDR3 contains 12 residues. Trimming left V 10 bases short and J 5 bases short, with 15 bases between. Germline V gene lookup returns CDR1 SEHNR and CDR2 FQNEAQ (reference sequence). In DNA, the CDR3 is TGTGCCACCAAAGGGACTTCCAACGAGCAGTACTTC. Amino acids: CATKGTSNEQYF.

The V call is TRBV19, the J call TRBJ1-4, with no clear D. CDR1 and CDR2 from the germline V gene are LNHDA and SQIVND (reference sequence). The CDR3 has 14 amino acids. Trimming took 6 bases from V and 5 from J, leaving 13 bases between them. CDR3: CASRSPRPNEKLFF. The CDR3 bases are TGTGCCAGTAGGAGTCCAAGGCCAAATGAAAAACTGTTTTTT.

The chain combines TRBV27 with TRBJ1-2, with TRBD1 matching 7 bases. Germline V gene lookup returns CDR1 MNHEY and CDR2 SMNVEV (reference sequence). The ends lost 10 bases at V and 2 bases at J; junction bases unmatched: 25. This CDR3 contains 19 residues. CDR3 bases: TGTGCCAACATACCCAGCCGGAAGGGGGCGTGGGACCTCAACTATGGCTACACCTTC. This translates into CANIPSRKGAWDLNYGYTF.